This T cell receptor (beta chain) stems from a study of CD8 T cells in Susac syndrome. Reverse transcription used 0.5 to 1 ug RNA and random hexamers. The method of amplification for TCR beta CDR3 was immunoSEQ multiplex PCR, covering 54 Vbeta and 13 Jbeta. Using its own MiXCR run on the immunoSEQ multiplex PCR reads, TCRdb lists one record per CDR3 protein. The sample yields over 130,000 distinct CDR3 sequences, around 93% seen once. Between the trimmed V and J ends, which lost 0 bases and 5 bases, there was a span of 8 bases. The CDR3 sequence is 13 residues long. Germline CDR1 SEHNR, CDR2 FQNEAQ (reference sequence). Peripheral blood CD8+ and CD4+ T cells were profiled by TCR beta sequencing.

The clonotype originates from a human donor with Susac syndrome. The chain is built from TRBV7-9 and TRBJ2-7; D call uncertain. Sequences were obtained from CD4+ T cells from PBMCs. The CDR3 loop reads CASSLADVNEQYF. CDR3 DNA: TGTGCCAGCAGCTTAGCCGACGTAAACGAGCAGTACTTC. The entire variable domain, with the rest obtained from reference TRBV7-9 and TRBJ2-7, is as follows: DTGVSQNPRHKITKRGQNVTFRCDPISEHNRLYWYRQTLGQGPEFLTYFQNEAQLEKSRLLSDRFSAERPKGSFSTLEIQRTEQGDSAMYLCASSLADVNEQYFGPGTRLTVT.